This is a list of T cell receptor beta chains from one sample in a study of cytomegalovirus exposure and HLA in healthy donors. The method was immunoSEQ multiplex PCR; TCRdb's version includes in-frame clones alone and lacks a portion of them. The sample lists 75,000 to 100,000 clones, 65% to 80% seen once, with over 15% in the top ten. Material: PBMCs. Source of these receptors: a man aged 55 to 69 in good health and CMV-seropositive. Each CDR3 is given with its conserved first and last residue. D genes are given only for firm matches. A row's size may be missing; if present it is once, few, many or a size class.

D gene | J gene | V gene | clone size | CDR3 protein | CDR3 DNA
NA | TRBJ2-2 | TRBV7-3 | NA | CASSLGPPKAGELFF | TGTGCCAGCAGCTTAGGGCCGCCTAAAGCCGGGGAGCTGTTTTTT
NA | TRBJ1-2 | TRBV29-1 | NA | CSVGAGDYGYTF | TGCAGCGTTGGGGCAGGGGACTATGGCTACACCTTC
TRBD1 | TRBJ2-1 | TRBV7-9 | NA | CASSSTGGYNEQFF | TGTGCCAGCAGCTCGACAGGGGGCTACAATGAGCAGTTCTTC
NA | TRBJ1-1 | TRBV27 | NA | CASSSPGGQAFF | TGTGCCAGCAGTTCCCCGGGAGGGCAGGCTTTCTTT
TRBD2 | TRBJ2-3 | TRBV27 | NA | CASSWGGTSTDTQYF | TGTGCCAGCAGTTGGGGGGGAACAAGCACAGATACGCAGTATTTT
TRBD2 | TRBJ2-1 | TRBV7-2 | NA | CASSLKVGGVYNEQFF | TGTGCCAGCAGCTTAAAGGTGGGGGGGGTCTACAATGAGCAGTTCTTC
NA | TRBJ2-7 | TRBV5-4 | NA | CASSLAGLARNEQYF | TGTGCCAGCAGCTTGGCCGGACTGGCTAGGAACGAGCAGTACTTC
TRBD2 | TRBJ2-3 | TRBV7-9 | NA | CAREERGADTQYF | TGTGCCAGGGAGGAGCGGGGGGCAGATACGCAGTATTTT
TRBD1 | TRBJ2-2 | TRBV27 | NA | CASSLRHRGQGGELFF | TGTGCCAGCAGTTTACGGCACAGGGGGCAGGGCGGGGAGCTGTTTTTT
NA | TRBJ1-6 | TRBV19 | once | CASSISERVSPLHF | TGTGCCAGTAGTATCAGCGAAAGAGTATCACCCCTCCACTTT
NA | TRBJ1-6 | TRBV7-6 | few | CASSSPGNPRLHF | TGTGCCAGCAGCTCGCCCGGGAACCCTAGACTCCACTTT
NA | TRBJ2-7 | TRBV5-5 | NA | CASSLRGGLAYEQYF | TGTGCCAGCAGCTTGAGGGGGGGTTTAGCCTACGAGCAGTACTTC
NA | TRBJ1-2 | TRBV18 | NA | CASSPWRANYGYTF | TGTGCCAGCTCACCATGGAGAGCTAACTATGGCTACACCTTC
TRBD2 | TRBJ2-1 | TRBV4-2 | NA | CASSQGTSGGIEQFF | TGTGCCAGCAGCCAGGGGACTAGCGGGGGGATTGAGCAGTTCTTC
TRBD2 | TRBJ2-1 | TRBV28 | NA | CASNGRGRTLLIF | TGTGCCAGCAACGGGCGGGGGAGAACACTCCTCATCTTC
TRBD1 | TRBJ1-5 | TRBV7-8 | NA | CASSLALRQGVSNQPQHF | TGTGCCAGCAGCTTAGCGCTCCGTCAGGGGGTGAGCAATCAGCCCCAGCATTTT
NA | TRBJ1-1 | TRBV5-4 | NA | CASSLLTVTEAFF | TGTGCCAGCAGCTTGTTGACAGTCACTGAAGCTTTCTTT
NA | TRBJ1-5 | TRBV6-5 | NA | CASSYSSPNQPQHF | TGTGCCAGCAGTTACTCGTCCCCGAATCAGCCCCAGCATTTT
NA | TRBJ1-1 | TRBV5-1 | NA | CASSFGSGRNTEAFF | TGCGCCAGCAGCTTCGGGTCCGGCAGGAACACTGAAGCTTTCTTT
NA | TRBJ2-1 | TRBV7-2 | NA | CASSRMGAGISNEQFF | TGTGCCAGCAGCCGAATGGGGGCAGGGATTTCTAATGAGCAGTTCTTC
NA | TRBJ1-6 | TRBV27 | NA | CASSPRSYNSPLHF | TGTGCCAGCAGTCCTCGGTCCTATAATTCACCCCTCCACTTT
TRBD1 | TRBJ1-1 | TRBV2 | NA | CASTRTGGGNTEAFF | TGTGCCAGCACCCGGACAGGGGGCGGGAACACTGAAGCTTTCTTT
NA | TRBJ1-2 | TRBV11-3 | NA | CASSPGHVKYGYTF | TGTGCCAGCAGCCCGGGACACGTAAAATATGGCTACACCTTC
TRBD1 | TRBJ2-2 | TRBV11-3 | NA | CASSPGTGYTGELFF | TGTGCCAGCAGCCCCGGGACAGGATACACCGGGGAGCTGTTTTTT
NA | TRBJ2-3 | TRBV29-1 | NA | CSGSGTIRDTQYF | TGCAGCGGTTCCGGGACAATTCGGGATACGCAGTATTTT
NA | TRBJ1-1 | TRBV25-1 | NA | CASSEVGQQNTEAFF | TGTGCCAGCAGTGAGGTAGGACAGCAGAACACTGAAGCTTTCTTT
NA | TRBJ2-2 | TRBV7-8 | NA | CASSLVVSLPNGELFF | TGTGCCAGCAGCTTAGTGGTGTCCCTACCTAACGGGGAGCTGTTTTTT